The 18 T cell receptor beta chains listed next were all sequenced from one sample in a study of brain T cells in children with intractable seizures. Profiled with immunoSEQ multiplex PCR; TCRdb holds only in-frame clones, not every one. The sample contains fewer than 85,000 clones, about 93% of which appear only once. Here the sequenced sample was peripheral blood, taken at surgery. Receptors were obtained from a boy less than two years old with tuberous sclerosis and intractable seizures.

V is TRBV5-1 and J is TRBJ1-4, with a possible D match to TRBD1 (5 bases). Germline CDR1 SGHRS, CDR2 YFSETQ. Trimming pared 4 bases from V and 2 bases from J, leaving 12 bases between. The length of the CDR3 is 15 residues. The CDR3 protein is CASSTTGRTNEKLFF. In DNA, the CDR3 is TGCGCCAGCAGCACAACAGGTCGGACTAATGAAAAACTGTTTTTT.

The gene calls are TRBV10-3 and TRBJ1-5; TRBD1 might be the D (5 bases). Germline CDR1 reads ENHRY; CDR2 reads SYGVKD. Trimming cost V 6 bases and J 1 base, with 7 bases left between them. The CDR3 consists of 13 residues. In nucleotides, the CDR3 is TGTGCCATCAGGCGGGACAGCAATCAGCCCCAGCATTTT. This codes for CAIRRDSNQPQHF.

V gene TRBV23-1 combines with J gene TRBJ1-1; D perhaps matches TRBD1 (6 bases). TRBV23-1 is noted as an ORF with a role that remains uncertain. This CDR3 spans 14 amino acids. Trimming pared 0 bases from V and 11 bases from J, leaving 16 bases between. CDR3 residues: CASSQSVRGGKAFF. The CDR3 DNA reads as TGCGCCAGCAGTCAATCAGTAAGGGGGGGCAAGGCTTTCTTT.

The DNA for the CDR3 is TGCGCCAGCAGCCAGGACAAAACAGGTTCGGAGCAGTACTTC. Its protein is CASSQDKTGSEQYF. The V call is TRBV4-1, the J call TRBJ2-7; perhaps TRBD1 as D (5 bases). Germline CDR1 and CDR2: MGHRA and YSYEKL. Deletions cut 3 bases from V and 7 bases from J, with 16 bases between. CDR3 length: 14 amino acids.

The chain links TRBV19 to TRBJ2-3; D is tentatively TRBD1 or TRBD2 (5 bases each). V lost 5 bases to trimming and J lost 1 base, with 22 bases between them. Germline V gene data show CDR1 as LNHDA and CDR2 as SQIVND (reference sequence). The CDR3 loop spans 18 amino acids. The CDR3 DNA is TGTGCCAGTAGTCGCAGTCCCGGGGCGGCTTATGGCACAGATACGCAGTATTTT. Residues: CASSRSPGAAYGTDTQYF.

V gene TRBV11-2 combines with J gene TRBJ1-6; D might be TRBD1 (5 bases). The CDR3 covers 13 residues. Deletions cut 1 base from V and 12 bases from J, with 10 bases between. CDR1 SGHAT and CDR2 FQNNGV come from the germline V gene. The CDR3 reads CASSLGPGRPLHF. Here the CDR3 DNA reads TGTGCCAGCAGCTTAGGCCCAGGGCGACCCCTCCACTTT. The full variable domain, with the rest looked up from reference TRBV11-2 and TRBJ1-6, is EAGVAQSPRYKIIEKRQSVAFWCNPISGHATLYWYQQILGQGPKLLIQFQNNGVVDDSQLPKDRFSAERLKGVDSTLKIQPAKLEDSAVYLCASSLGPGRPLHFGNGTRLTVT.

This clone was observed a single time. The rearrangement uses TRBV5-1 and TRBJ2-7; 8 bases fit TRBD2. The germline V gene has CDR1 SGHRS and CDR2 YFSETQ. CDR3 length equals 14 residues. V lost 6 bases, J lost 1 base, and 6 bases stayed unmatched. The CDR3 coding sequence is TGCGCCAGCAACGCGGGGGGAGGGTCCTACGAGCAGTACTTC. This codes for CASNAGGGSYEQYF.

The CDR3 DNA reads TGTGCCAGCAGTGCCCTAGCGGGAGGCGGCAGGGCCGGGGAGCTGTTTTTT. Protein product: CASSALAGGGRAGELFF. The chain recombines TRBV6-1 with TRBJ2-2; 11 nucleotides line up with TRBD2. The CDR3 sequence is 17 residues long. Germline V gene data show CDR1 as MNHNS and CDR2 as SASEGT. Losses at the gene ends were 4 bases for V and 6 bases for J; bases not matched to a gene: 10.

The chain joins TRBV4-1 to TRBJ2-7; D unclear. Trimming cost V 1 base and J 6 bases, with 10 bases left between them. Germline V gives CDR1 MGHRA, CDR2 YSYEKL. The CDR3 runs to 13 residues. The CDR3 loop is CASSQGHVGEQYF. The CDR3, as DNA: TGCGCCAGCAGCCAAGGACATGTAGGCGAGCAGTACTTC.

The rearrangement links TRBV7-9 to TRBJ1-5; D remains unclear. The length of the CDR3 is 14 residues. The V gene lost 1 base and the J gene lost 6 bases, with 10 bases spanning the gap. Germline-derived CDR1 and CDR2 are SEHNR and FQNEAQ (reference sequence). DNA for the CDR3: TGTGCCAGCAGCTTAGGAGAGCGCGGTCAGCCCCAGCATTTT. Residues: CASSLGERGQPQHF.

This rearrangement joins TRBV4-1 to TRBJ2-7, with 12 bases that match TRBD2. The V gene's germline CDR1 is MGHRA and CDR2 YSYEKL. There are 16 residues in the CDR3. Trimming cost V 3 bases and J 3 bases; bases outside gene matches: 6. CDR3 coding DNA: TGCGCCAGCAGCCAGGTACTAGCGGGAGGAAACTACGAGCAGTACTTC. This gives the protein CASSQVLAGGNYEQYF.

The V gene is TRBV9, the J gene TRBJ2-1; TRBD2 aligns across 15 bases. J lost 9 bases, V lost 4 bases, and 2 bases had no gene match. The CDR3 has 14 residues. Germline CDR1 is SGDLS and CDR2 is YYNGEE. DNA of the CDR3: TGTGCCAGCAGCCTGGGACTAGCGGGAGGTGAGCAGTTCTTC. Its protein is CASSLGLAGGEQFF.

J is TRBJ1-1 and V is TRBV5-1; perhaps TRBD1 as D (5 bases). The CDR3 is 14 residues long. The V and J ends lost 0 bases and 3 bases respectively, with 9 bases between them. Germline V lookup: CDR1 SGHRS, CDR2 YFSETQ. The CDR3 spells CASSLVGGDTEAFF. The CDR3 DNA reads as TGCGCCAGCAGCTTGGTAGGAGGGGACACTGAAGCTTTCTTT.

The genes are TRBV27 and TRBJ1-6; D is possibly TRBD1 (5 bases). Germline V gives CDR1 MNHEY, CDR2 SMNVEV (reference sequence). The CDR3 consists of 14 residues. V dropped 3 bases and J dropped 6 bases, with 9 bases sitting between them. CDR3 DNA: TGTGCCAGCAGTTTGTGGAGGGGTAATTCACCCCTCCACTTT. Translating gives CASSLWRGNSPLHF.

This sequence joins TRBV19 and TRBJ1-1; 9 bases match TRBD1. Germline CDR1 reads LNHDA; CDR2 reads SQIVND (reference sequence). V lost 10 bases, J lost 5 bases, and 14 bases stayed unmatched. This CDR3 is 15 amino acids long. This CDR3 is CATSRDREMGTEAFF. For the CDR3, the DNA is TGTGCCACGTCCCGGGACAGGGAAATGGGGACTGAAGCTTTCTTT. Based on the CDR3 plus reference TRBV19 and TRBJ1-1, the full variable domain is DGGITQSPKYLFRKEGQNVTLSCEQNLNHDAMYWYRQDPGQGLRLIYYSQIVNDFQKGDIAEGYSVSREKKESFPLTVTSAQKNPTAFYLCATSRDREMGTEAFFGQGTRLTVV.

The rearrangement joins TRBV6-5 to TRBJ2-7; D possibly corresponds to TRBD1 (6 bases). Germline V CDR1 and CDR2: MNHEY, SVGAGI. This CDR3 comprises 16 residues. V was cut by 0 bases and J by 2 bases, with 14 bases left in between. The CDR3, as DNA: TGTGCCAGCAGTTACTCGAGGCAGGGGCCAACCTACGAGCAGTACTTC. It codes for CASSYSRQGPTYEQYF.

The rearrangement joins TRBV19 to TRBJ2-1, with 16 bases matching TRBD2. V lost 2 bases to trimming and J lost 2 bases; unmatched junction nucleotides: 6. Germline CDR1 LNHDA, CDR2 SQIVND (reference sequence). The CDR3 extends over 19 amino acids. The CDR3 region has the DNA TGTGCCAGTAGTATAAGGGGGACTAGCGGGAGGGGAACCTACAATGAGCAGTTCTTC. It is translated as CASSIRGTSGRGTYNEQFF. Combining the CDR3 with reference TRBV19 and TRBJ2-1 gives the whole variable domain DGGITQSPKYLFRKEGQNVTLSCEQNLNHDAMYWYRQDPGQGLRLIYYSQIVNDFQKGDIAEGYSVSREKKESFPLTVTSAQKNPTAFYLCASSIRGTSGRGTYNEQFFGPGTRLTVL.

The gene calls are TRBV2 and TRBJ1-2; D is possibly TRBD1 (5 bases). The CDR3 length is 12 residues. Trimming removed 8 bases at V and 5 bases at J, with 12 bases between. Germline V gene lookup returns CDR1 SNHLY and CDR2 FYNNEI. CDR3 bases: TGTGCCAGCGTGACAGCCCGTTATGGCTACACCTTC. Amino acid sequence: CASVTARYGYTF.